This note documents a single TCR beta chain sequence. The antigen is unknown. The data derive from a study of a mutant IDH1 vaccine in newly diagnosed glioma. Background on the study: Among treated patients, around 62% were male and approximately 40% female, and mean age was approximately 43 years. The therapy given earlier, which was standard therapy, consisted of radiotherapy, temozolomide, or both, and most of the patients received both. General study findings and limits: Immune responses arising from the vaccine appeared in approximately 93% of patients.

The junction had 11 bases not matched to a gene; V was cut back by 4 bases and J by 4 bases. The CDR3 loop spans 16 amino acids. CDR1 and CDR2 from the germline V gene are SGHDT and YYEEEE. Time point denoted: baseline, week 1 (first vaccination visit). Sample treatment: pre-vaccination baseline after standard-of-care therapy. The study enrolled donors with new WHO grade 3 or 4 IDH1-mutant, ATRX-lost astrocytomas. Using immunoSEQ multiplex PCR, the repertoire was profiled, and TCRdb retains in-frame clones only, with some absent. The profile shows about 92,000 clones, around 82% of them singletons. The TCR originated in a woman aged 50 to 65 with glioma. This chain links TRBV5-6 with TRBJ2-3; 8 bases align to TRBD1. The sample here was PBMCs, taken from a glioma patient treated with radiotherapy, temozolomide or both. CDR3 amino acids: CASSQDGQGSPDTQYF. DNA for the CDR3: TGTGCCAGCAGCCAAGATGGACAGGGTTCCCCAGATACGCAGTATTTT.